This TCR beta chain comes out of a study of cytomegalovirus exposure and HLA in healthy donors. Details on this clone: The antigen remains undetermined.

Germline V gives CDR1 MNHEY, CDR2 SMNVEV (reference sequence). Trimming removed 1 base at V and 2 bases at J, with 8 bases between. The CDR3 consists of 14 residues. With 60 Vbeta and 13 Jbeta primers, the PCR was carried out. TCRdb keeps only in-frame clones here, not all; method: immunoSEQ multiplex PCR. The table includes under 200,000 clones, about 80% detected once. Findings and limits, study-wide: Some V segments, TRBV6-2 and TRBV6-3 among them, were indistinguishable and were therefore excluded.

The TCR comes from a man aged 55 to 70 in good health and CMV-seronegative. This chain joins TRBV27 and TRBJ2-5, with D uncertain. The specimen was PBMCs. The CDR3 reads CASSLWADQETQYF. DNA of the CDR3: TGTGCCAGCAGTTTATGGGCAGATCAAGAGACCCAGTACTTC.